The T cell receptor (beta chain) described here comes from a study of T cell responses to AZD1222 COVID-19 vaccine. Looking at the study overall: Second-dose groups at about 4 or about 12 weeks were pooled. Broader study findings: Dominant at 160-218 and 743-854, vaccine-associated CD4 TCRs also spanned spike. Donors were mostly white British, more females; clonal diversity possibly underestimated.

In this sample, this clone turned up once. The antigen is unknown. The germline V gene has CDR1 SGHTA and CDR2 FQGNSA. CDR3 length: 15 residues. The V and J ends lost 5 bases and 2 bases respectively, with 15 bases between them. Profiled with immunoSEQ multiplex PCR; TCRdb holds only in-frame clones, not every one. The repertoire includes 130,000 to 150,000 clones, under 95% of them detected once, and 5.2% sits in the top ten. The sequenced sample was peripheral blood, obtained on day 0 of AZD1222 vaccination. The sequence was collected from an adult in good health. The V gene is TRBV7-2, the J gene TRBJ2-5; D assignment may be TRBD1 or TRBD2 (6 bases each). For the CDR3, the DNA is TGTGCCAGCAGCACGCCTACAGGGAGGCAAGAGACCCAGTACTTC. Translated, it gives CASSTPTGRQETQYF.